The clone carrying this T cell receptor (beta chain) showed up just once. The data are from a study of cytomegalovirus exposure and HLA in healthy donors. Study-wide background: In terms of ancestry, the Caucasian-associated cluster contained roughly 80% of the roughly 400 genotyped donors.

PCR used 60 Vbeta primers and 13 Jbeta primers. Profiling relied on immunoSEQ multiplex PCR, and the TCRdb table lists in-frame clones only, not all of them. This sample carries more than 95,000 clones, about three quarters of them seen once, and the ten largest clones take about 3.4%. The length of the CDR3 is 14 residues. V was clipped by 0 bases and J by 3 bases, with 10 bases between them. Germline CDR1 is SGHNT and CDR2 is YYREEE (reference sequence). The specimen sequenced was PBMCs. The rearrangement joins TRBV5-4 to TRBJ2-7, with D unresolved. The source is a man under 40 in good health and CMV-seronegative. The DNA for the CDR3 is TGTGCCAGCAGCTTGGAGCTACAGAACTACGAGCAGTACTTC. Translated: CASSLELQNYEQYF.